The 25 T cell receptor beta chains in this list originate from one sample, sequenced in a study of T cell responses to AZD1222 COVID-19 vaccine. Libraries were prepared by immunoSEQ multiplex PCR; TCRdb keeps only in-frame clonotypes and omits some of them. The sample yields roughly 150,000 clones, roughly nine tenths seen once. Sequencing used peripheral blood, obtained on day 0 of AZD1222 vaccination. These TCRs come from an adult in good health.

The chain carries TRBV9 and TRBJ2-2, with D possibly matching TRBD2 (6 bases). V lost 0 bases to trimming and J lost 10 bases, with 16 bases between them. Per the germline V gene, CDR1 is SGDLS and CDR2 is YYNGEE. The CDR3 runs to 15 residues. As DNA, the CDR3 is TGTGCCAGCAGCGTAGATTTGGGGGAGGCGAAGGAGCTGTTTTTT. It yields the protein CASSVDLGEAKELFF.

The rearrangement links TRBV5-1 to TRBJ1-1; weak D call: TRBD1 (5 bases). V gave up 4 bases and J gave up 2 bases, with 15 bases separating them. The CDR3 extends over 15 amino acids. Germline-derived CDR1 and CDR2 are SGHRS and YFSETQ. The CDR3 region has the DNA TGCGCCAGCAGCAAACGGGACTTGGGTAACACTGAAGCTTTCTTT. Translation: CASSKRDLGNTEAFF.

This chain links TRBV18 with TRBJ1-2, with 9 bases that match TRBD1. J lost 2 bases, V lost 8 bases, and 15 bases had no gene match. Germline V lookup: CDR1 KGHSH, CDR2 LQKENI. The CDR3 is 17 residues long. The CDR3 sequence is CASTTLPRDRDNYGYTF. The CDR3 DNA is TGTGCCAGCACGACACTACCGCGGGACAGGGACAACTATGGCTACACCTTC.

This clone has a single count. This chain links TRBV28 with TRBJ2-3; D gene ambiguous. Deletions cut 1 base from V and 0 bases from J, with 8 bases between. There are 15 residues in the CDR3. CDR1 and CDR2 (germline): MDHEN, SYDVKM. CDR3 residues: CASSLSQRSTDTQYF. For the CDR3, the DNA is TGTGCCAGCAGTTTATCTCAGAGGAGCACAGATACGCAGTATTTT. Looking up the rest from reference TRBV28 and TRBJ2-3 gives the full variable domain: DVKVTQSSRYLVKRTGEKVFLECVQDMDHENMFWYRQDPGLGLRLIYFSYDVKMKEKGDIPEGYSVSREKKERFSLILESASTNQTSMYLCASSLSQRSTDTQYFGPGTRLTVL.

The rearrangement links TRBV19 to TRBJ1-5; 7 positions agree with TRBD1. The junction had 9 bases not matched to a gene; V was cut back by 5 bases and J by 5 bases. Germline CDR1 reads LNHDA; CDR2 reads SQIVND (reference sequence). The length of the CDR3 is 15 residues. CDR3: CASSPGGQHYQPQHF. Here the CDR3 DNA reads TGTGCCAGTAGTCCCGGGGGACAGCATTATCAGCCCCAGCATTTT. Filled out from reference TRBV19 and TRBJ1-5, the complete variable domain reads DGGITQSPKYLFRKEGQNVTLSCEQNLNHDAMYWYRQDPGQGLRLIYYSQIVNDFQKGDIAEGYSVSREKKESFPLTVTSAQKNPTAFYLCASSPGGQHYQPQHFGDGTRLSIL.

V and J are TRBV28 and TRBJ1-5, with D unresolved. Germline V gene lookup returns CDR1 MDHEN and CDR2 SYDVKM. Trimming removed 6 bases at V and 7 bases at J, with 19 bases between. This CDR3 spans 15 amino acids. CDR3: CASSWRAGGRQPQHF. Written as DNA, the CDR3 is TGTGCCAGCAGCTGGAGGGCAGGCGGAAGGCAGCCCCAGCATTTT.

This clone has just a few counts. The CDR3 region is CASSLNPGTSYEQYF. CDR3 bases: TGTGCCAGCAGCTTAAACCCGGGAACCTCCTACGAGCAGTACTTC. The V and J genes are TRBV7-3 and TRBJ2-7; D possibly corresponds to TRBD2 (5 bases). Germline CDR1 SGHTA, CDR2 FQGTGA. The CDR3 has 15 residues. With 1 base removed from V and 0 bases from J, the gap between germline ends came to 10 bases.

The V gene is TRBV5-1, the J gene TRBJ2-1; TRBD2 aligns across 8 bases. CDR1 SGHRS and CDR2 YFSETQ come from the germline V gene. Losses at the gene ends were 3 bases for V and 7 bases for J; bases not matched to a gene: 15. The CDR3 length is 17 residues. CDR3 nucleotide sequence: TGCGCCAGCAGCTCTAAAACCGGGACTAGGGTTAAAAATGAGCAGTTCTTC. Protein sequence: CASSSKTGTRVKNEQFF.

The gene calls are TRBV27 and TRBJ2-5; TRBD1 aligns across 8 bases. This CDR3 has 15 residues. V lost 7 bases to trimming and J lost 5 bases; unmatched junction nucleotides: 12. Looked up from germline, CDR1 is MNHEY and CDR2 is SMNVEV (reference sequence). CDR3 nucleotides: TGTGCCAGCACCTTAAGGCAGGGGGCCGAGGAGACCCAGTACTTC. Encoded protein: CASTLRQGAEETQYF.

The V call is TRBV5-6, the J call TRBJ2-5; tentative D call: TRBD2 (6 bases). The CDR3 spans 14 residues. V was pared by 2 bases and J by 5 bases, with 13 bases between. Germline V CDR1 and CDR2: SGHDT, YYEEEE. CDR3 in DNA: TGTGCCAGCAGCTTCTATACTAGCTGGGAGACCCAGTACTTC. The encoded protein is CASSFYTSWETQYF.

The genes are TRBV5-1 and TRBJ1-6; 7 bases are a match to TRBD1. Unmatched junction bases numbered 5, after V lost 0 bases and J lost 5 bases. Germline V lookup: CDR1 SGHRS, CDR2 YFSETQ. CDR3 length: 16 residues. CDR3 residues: CASSLALGTDNSPLHF. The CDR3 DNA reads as TGCGCCAGCAGCTTGGCCCTCGGGACAGATAATTCACCCCTCCACTTT.

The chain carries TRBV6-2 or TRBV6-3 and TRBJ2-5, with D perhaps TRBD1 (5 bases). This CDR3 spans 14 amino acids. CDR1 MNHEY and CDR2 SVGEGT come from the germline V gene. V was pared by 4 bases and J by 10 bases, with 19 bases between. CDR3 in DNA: TGTGCCAGCAGTTTGGACACAACCACAAGAGACCAGTACTTC. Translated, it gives CASSLDTTTRDQYF.

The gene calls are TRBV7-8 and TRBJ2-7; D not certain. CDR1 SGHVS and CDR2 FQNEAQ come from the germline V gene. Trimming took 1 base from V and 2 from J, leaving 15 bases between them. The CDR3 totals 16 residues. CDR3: CASSLVPYTPTYEQYF. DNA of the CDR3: TGTGCCAGCAGCTTAGTCCCCTATACGCCGACCTACGAGCAGTACTTC.

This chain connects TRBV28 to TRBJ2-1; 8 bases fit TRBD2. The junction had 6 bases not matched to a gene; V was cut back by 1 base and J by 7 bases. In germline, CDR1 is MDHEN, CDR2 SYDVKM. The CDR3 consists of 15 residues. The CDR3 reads CASSLLLAVINEQFF. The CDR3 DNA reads TGTGCCAGCAGTTTATTACTAGCGGTAATTAATGAGCAGTTCTTC.

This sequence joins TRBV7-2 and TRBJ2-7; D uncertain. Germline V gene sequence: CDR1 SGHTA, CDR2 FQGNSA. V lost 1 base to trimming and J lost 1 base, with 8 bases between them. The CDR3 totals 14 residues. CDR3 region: CASSLVGASYEQYF. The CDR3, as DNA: TGTGCCAGCAGCTTAGTGGGTGCTTCCTACGAGCAGTACTTC.

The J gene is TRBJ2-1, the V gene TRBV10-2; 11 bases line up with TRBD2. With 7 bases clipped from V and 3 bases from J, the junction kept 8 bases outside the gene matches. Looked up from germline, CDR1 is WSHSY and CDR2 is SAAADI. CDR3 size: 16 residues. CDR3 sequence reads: CASNPRTSGLYNEQFF. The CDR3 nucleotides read TGCGCCAGCAACCCCAGGACTAGCGGGCTCTACAATGAGCAGTTCTTC.

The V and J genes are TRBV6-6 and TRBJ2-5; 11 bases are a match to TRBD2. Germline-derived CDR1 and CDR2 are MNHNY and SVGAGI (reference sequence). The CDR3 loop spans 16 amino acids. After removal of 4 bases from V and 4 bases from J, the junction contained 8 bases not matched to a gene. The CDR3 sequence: CASSSYSGRASETQYF. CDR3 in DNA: TGTGCCAGCAGTTCGTATAGCGGGAGGGCCTCAGAGACCCAGTACTTC.

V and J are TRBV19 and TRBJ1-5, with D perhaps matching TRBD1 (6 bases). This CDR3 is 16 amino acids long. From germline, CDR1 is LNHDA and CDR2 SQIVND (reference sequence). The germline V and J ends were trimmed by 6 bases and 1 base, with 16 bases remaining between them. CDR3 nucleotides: TGTGCCAGTAGCTCCACGGGGGCTGGAAGCAATCAGCCCCAGCATTTT. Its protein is CASSSTGAGSNQPQHF.

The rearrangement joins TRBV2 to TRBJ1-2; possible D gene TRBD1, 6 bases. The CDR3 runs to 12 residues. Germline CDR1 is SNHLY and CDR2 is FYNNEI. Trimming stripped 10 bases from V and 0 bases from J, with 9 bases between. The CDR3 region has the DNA TGTGCCACCGGACAGTCTAACTATGGCTACACCTTC. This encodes CATGQSNYGYTF.

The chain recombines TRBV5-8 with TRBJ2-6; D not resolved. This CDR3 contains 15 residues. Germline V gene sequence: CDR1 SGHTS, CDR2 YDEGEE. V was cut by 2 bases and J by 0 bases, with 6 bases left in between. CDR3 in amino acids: CASSFRPSGANVLTF. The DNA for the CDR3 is TGTGCCAGCAGCTTCAGGCCCTCTGGGGCCAACGTCCTGACTTTC.

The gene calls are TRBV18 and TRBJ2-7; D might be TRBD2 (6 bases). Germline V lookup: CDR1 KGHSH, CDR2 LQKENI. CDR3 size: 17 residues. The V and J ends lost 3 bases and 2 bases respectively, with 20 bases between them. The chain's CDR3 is CASSPQSAGRGTYEQYF. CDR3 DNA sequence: TGTGCCAGCTCACCTCAGAGCGCCGGGCGGGGTACCTACGAGCAGTACTTC. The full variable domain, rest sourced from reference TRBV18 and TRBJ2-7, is NAGVMQNPRHLVRRRGQEARLRCSPMKGHSHVYWYRQLPEEGLKFMVYLQKENIIDESGMPKERFSAEFPKEGPSILRIQQVVRGDSAAYFCASSPQSAGRGTYEQYFGPGTRLTVT.

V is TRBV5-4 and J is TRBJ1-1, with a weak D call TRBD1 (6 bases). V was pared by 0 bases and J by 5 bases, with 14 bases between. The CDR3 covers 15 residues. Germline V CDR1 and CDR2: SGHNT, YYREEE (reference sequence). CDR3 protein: CASSLVTGRGTEAFF. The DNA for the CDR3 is TGTGCCAGCAGCTTGGTAACAGGGAGAGGGACTGAAGCTTTCTTT. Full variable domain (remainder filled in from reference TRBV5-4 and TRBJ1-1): ETGVTQSPTHLIKTRGQQVTLRCSSQSGHNTVSWYQQALGQGPQFIFQYYREEENGRGNFPPRFSGLQFPNYSSELNVNALELDDSALYLCASSLVTGRGTEAFFGQGTRLTVV.

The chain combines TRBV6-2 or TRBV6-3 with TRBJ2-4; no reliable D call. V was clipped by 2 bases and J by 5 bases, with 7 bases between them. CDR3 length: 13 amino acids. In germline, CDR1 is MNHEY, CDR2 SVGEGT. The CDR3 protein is CASSYRPENIQYF. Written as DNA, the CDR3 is TGTGCCAGCAGTTACCGACCCGAAAACATTCAGTACTTC.

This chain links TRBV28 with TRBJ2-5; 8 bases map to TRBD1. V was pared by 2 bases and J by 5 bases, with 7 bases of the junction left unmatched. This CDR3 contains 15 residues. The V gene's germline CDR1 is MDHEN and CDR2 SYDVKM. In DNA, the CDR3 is TGTGCCAGCAGTTTAGGGGCAGGGGGCTGGGAGACCCAGTACTTC. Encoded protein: CASSLGAGGWETQYF.

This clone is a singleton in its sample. CDR3 sequence: CASSVDITSTDTQYF. CDR3 DNA: TGTGCCAGCAGCGTAGACATAACTAGCACAGATACGCAGTATTTT. The chain uses TRBV9 and TRBJ2-3; D gene uncertain. The germline CDR1 and CDR2 sequences are SGDLS and YYNGEE. V shed 0 bases and J shed 0 bases, with 8 bases lying between them. This CDR3 region has 15 residues. Based on the CDR3 plus reference TRBV9 and TRBJ2-3, the full variable domain is DSGVTQTPKHLITATGQRVTLRCSPRSGDLSVYWYQQSLDQGLQFLIQYYNGEERAKGNILERFSAQQFPDLHSELNLSSLELGDSALYFCASSVDITSTDTQYFGPGTRLTVL.